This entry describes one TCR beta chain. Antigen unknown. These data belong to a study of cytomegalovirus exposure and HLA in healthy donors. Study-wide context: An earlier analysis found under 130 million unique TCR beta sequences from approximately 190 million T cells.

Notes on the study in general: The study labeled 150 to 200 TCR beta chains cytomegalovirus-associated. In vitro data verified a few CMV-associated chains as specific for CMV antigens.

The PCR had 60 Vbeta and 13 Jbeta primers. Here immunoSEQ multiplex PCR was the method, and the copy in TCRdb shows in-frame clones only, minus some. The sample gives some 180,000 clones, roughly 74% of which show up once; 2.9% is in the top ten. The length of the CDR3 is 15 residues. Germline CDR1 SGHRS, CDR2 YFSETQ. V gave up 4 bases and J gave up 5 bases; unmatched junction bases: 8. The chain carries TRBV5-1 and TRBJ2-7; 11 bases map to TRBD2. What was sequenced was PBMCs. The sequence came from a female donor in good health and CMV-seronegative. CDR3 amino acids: CASSPIAGGSNEQYF. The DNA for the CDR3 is TGCGCCAGCAGCCCAATAGCGGGAGGGTCCAACGAGCAGTACTTC.